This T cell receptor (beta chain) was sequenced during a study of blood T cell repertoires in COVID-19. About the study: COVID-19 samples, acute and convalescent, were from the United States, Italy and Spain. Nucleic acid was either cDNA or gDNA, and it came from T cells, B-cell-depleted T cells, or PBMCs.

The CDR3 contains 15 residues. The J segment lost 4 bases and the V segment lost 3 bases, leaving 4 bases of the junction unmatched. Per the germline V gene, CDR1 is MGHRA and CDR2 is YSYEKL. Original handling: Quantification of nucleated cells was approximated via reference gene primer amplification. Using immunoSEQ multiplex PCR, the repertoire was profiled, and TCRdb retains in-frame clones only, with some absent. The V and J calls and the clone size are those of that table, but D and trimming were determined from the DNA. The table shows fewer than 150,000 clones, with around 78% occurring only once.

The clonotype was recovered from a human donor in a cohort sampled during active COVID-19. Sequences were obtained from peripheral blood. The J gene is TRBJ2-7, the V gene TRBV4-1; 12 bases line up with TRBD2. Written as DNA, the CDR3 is TGCGCCAGCAGCCATCTAGCGGGGGGGCCTTACGAGCAGTACTTC. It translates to CASSHLAGGPYEQYF.